A selection of T cell receptor beta chains follows, all from one sample in a study of T cells in Graves' hyperthyroidism and ophthalmopathy. TCRdb re-called the multiplex PCR reads with MiXCR, one entry per CDR3 protein. The sample holds around 300,000 distinct CDR3 sequences, approximately 26% seen once. Material: blood. The receptor set was obtained from a man aged 40-55 years with Graves' hyperthyroidism that later progressed to Graves' ophthalmopathy. CDR3s include the opening cysteine and the closing phenylalanine or tryptophan. D genes are given only for firm matches. Clone size is stated in some rows and not others, as once, few, many or a class when expanded.

j_call: TRBJ2-5
d_call: -
v_call: TRBV12-3/TRBV12-4
clone_size: many
cdr3_aa: CASSLVQGVETQYF
cdr3_nt: TGTGCCAGCAGTTTGGTGCAGGGTGTGGAGACCCAGTACTTC

j_call: TRBJ2-6
d_call: TRBD1
v_call: TRBV19
clone_size: many
cdr3_aa: CASSRSGGVSGANVLTF
cdr3_nt: TGTGCCAGTAGCCGTTCAGGGGGCGTCTCTGGGGCCAACGTCCTGACTTTC

j_call: TRBJ2-5
d_call: TRBD2
v_call: TRBV12-3/TRBV12-4
clone_size: -
cdr3_aa: CASSFGLADYVETQYF
cdr3_nt: TGTGCCAGCAGCTTCGGCCTAGCGGACTACGTGGAGACCCAGTACTTC

j_call: TRBJ1-2
d_call: TRBD1
v_call: TRBV24-1
clone_size: many
cdr3_aa: CATGSYDGTDYGYTF
cdr3_nt: TGTGCCACCGGGAGTTATGATGGGACAGACTATGGCTACACCTTC

j_call: TRBJ1-1
d_call: -
v_call: TRBV19
clone_size: -
cdr3_aa: CASSIGRRLNTEAFF
cdr3_nt: TGTGCCAGTAGTATTGGTCGGCGGCTGAACACTGAAGCTTTCTTT

j_call: TRBJ2-5
d_call: -
v_call: TRBV14
clone_size: -
cdr3_aa: CASSHQPETQYF
cdr3_nt: TGTGCCAGCAGCCATCAACCGGAGACCCAGTACTTC

j_call: TRBJ2-7
d_call: TRBD1
v_call: TRBV6-1
clone_size: many
cdr3_aa: CASSTPGQFSEQYF
cdr3_nt: TGTGCCAGCTCTACACCGGGACAGTTTTCCGAGCAGTACTTC

j_call: TRBJ2-5
d_call: -
v_call: TRBV29-1
clone_size: many
cdr3_aa: CSVGWGQETQYF
cdr3_nt: TGCAGCGTTGGATGGGGTCAAGAGACCCAGTACTTC

j_call: TRBJ1-6
d_call: -
v_call: TRBV20-1
clone_size: many
cdr3_aa: CSASRETRLRPNNSPLHF
cdr3_nt: TGCAGTGCGAGTCGGGAGACTCGCCTTCGTCCGAATAATTCACCCCTCCACTTT

j_call: TRBJ2-5
d_call: -
v_call: TRBV6-1
clone_size: -
cdr3_aa: CASQTEETQYF
cdr3_nt: TGTGCCAGCCAGACAGAAGAGACCCAGTACTTC

j_call: TRBJ2-7
d_call: TRBD2
v_call: TRBV20-1
clone_size: many
cdr3_aa: CSAPGLALWEQYF
cdr3_nt: TGCAGTGCTCCGGGACTAGCCCTCTGGGAGCAGTACTTC

j_call: TRBJ1-6
d_call: TRBD1
v_call: TRBV30
clone_size: many
cdr3_aa: CAWSVQPGTGPFSTLHF
cdr3_nt: TGTGCCTGGAGTGTCCAACCCGGGACAGGGCCCTTCTCGACCCTCCACTTT

j_call: TRBJ2-1
d_call: -
v_call: TRBV24-1
clone_size: few
cdr3_aa: CATQPKGLYSYNEQFF
cdr3_nt: TGTGCCACCCAACCCAAGGGACTCTACTCCTACAATGAGCAGTTCTTC

j_call: TRBJ2-3
d_call: -
v_call: TRBV5-1
clone_size: many
cdr3_aa: CASSLQQDTQYF
cdr3_nt: TGCGCCAGCAGCTTACAACAGGATACGCAGTATTTT

j_call: TRBJ2-2
d_call: TRBD1
v_call: TRBV10-3
clone_size: -
cdr3_aa: CAIRQGAFSGTGELFF
cdr3_nt: TGTGCCATCAGGCAGGGGGCCTTTTCTGGTACCGGGGAGCTGTTTTTT

j_call: TRBJ2-7
d_call: -
v_call: TRBV27
clone_size: many
cdr3_aa: CASALNGPYEQYF
cdr3_nt: TGTGCCAGCGCGCTCAACGGTCCCTACGAGCAGTACTTC

j_call: TRBJ2-7
d_call: -
v_call: TRBV9
clone_size: -
cdr3_aa: CASSVGAYASYEQYF
cdr3_nt: TGTGCCAGCAGCGTAGGAGCATATGCCTCCTACGAGCAGTACTTC

j_call: TRBJ2-7
d_call: TRBD2
v_call: TRBV27
clone_size: many
cdr3_aa: CASSLRGLAGERSYEQYF
cdr3_nt: TGTGCCAGCAGTTTAAGGGGACTAGCGGGAGAGAGGTCTTACGAGCAGTACTTC

j_call: TRBJ2-5
d_call: TRBD1
v_call: TRBV11-2
clone_size: -
cdr3_aa: CASSLGDRDQETQYF
cdr3_nt: TGTGCCAGCAGCTTAGGCGACAGGGACCAAGAGACCCAGTACTTC

j_call: TRBJ2-7
d_call: TRBD1
v_call: TRBV6-1
clone_size: -
cdr3_aa: CASSEQGDYEQYF
cdr3_nt: TGTGCCAGCAGTGAGCAGGGGGACTACGAGCAGTACTTC

j_call: TRBJ1-1
d_call: TRBD1
v_call: TRBV27
clone_size: -
cdr3_aa: CASSSPLRQGNTEAFF
cdr3_nt: TGTGCCAGCAGTTCGCCGCTCAGACAGGGGAACACTGAAGCTTTCTTT

j_call: TRBJ1-2
d_call: -
v_call: TRBV9
clone_size: many
cdr3_aa: CASSSGSTYGYTF
cdr3_nt: TGTGCCAGCAGCTCAGGGAGCACCTATGGCTACACCTTC